This T cell receptor (beta chain) was recorded in a study of OX40 agonist ivuxolimab in advanced cancers. Study in general: Patients were treated with ivuxolimab, an agonistic anti-OX40 (CD134) antibody. Subjects had a mean age of about 60 years, with a range of 23 to 79; just over 80% were male.

As to this clone: The antigen remains undetermined.

With V trimmed by 5 bases and J by 4 bases, 6 bases remained unmatched. Germline assignment: CDR1 MNHNS and CDR2 SASEGT. The CDR3 consists of 14 residues. Study-level points and caveats: The CD4+ and CD8+ T cells in the blood had expanded clonally by week 6 at 0.1 to 3.0 mg/kg. Which antigen the expanded peripheral T cells recognized is unknown.

Data came from immunoSEQ multiplex PCR; TCRdb stores just in-frame clones and leaves some out. The data show 60,000 to 85,000 clones, with about nine tenths seen just once and about 0.4% held by the top ten. Source: CD4+ or CD8+ T cells sorted from blood, taken in a trial of the OX40 agonist ivuxolimab. This sequence joins TRBV6-1 and TRBJ2-5; 8 nucleotides agree with TRBD1. This clonotype originated in an adult with an advanced solid tumor such as melanoma, head and neck, liver or kidney cancer. The CDR3 nucleotides are TGTGCCAGCAGTATTCGGACAGGGATAGAGACCCAGTACTTC. Its protein is CASSIRTGIETQYF.